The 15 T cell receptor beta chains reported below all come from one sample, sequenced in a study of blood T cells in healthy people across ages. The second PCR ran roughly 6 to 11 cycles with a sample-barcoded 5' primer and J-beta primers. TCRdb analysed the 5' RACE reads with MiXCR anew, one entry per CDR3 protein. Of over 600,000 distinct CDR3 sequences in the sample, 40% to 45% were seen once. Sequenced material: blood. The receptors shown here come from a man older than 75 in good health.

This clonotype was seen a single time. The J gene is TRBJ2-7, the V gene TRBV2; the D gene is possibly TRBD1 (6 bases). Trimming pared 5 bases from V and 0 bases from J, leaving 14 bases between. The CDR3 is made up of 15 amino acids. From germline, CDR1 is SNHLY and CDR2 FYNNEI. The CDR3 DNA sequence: TGTGCCAGCAGTCAGGACAGCCCGAGCTCCTACGAGCAGTACTTC. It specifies CASSQDSPSSYEQYF.

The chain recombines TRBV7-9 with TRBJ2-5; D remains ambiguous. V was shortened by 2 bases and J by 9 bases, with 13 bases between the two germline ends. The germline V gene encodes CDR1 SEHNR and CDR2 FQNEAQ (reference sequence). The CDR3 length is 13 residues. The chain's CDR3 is CASSLSWNEAQYF. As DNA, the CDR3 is TGTGCCAGCAGCTTATCCTGGAATGAGGCCCAGTACTTC. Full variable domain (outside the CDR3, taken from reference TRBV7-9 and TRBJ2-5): DTGVSQNPRHKITKRGQNVTFRCDPISEHNRLYWYRQTLGQGPEFLTYFQNEAQLEKSRLLSDRFSAERPKGSFSTLEIQRTEQGDSAMYLCASSLSWNEAQYFGPGTRLLVL.

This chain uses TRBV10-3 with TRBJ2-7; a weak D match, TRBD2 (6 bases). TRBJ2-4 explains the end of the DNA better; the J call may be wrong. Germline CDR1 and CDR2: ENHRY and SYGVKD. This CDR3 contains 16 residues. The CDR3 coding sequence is TGTGCCATCATTGCCGGGACCTTGCGGGGCAAAAACATTCAGTACTTC. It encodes CAIIAGTLRGKNIQYF.

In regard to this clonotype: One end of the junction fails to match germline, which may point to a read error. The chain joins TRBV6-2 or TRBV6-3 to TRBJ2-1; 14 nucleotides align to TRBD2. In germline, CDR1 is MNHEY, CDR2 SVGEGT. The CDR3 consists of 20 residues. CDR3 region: CASSRWTSGRKETEDNGQFF. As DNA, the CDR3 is TGTGCCAGCAGCCGCTGGACTAGCGGGAGGAAAGAGACTGAGGACAATGGGCAGTTCTTC.

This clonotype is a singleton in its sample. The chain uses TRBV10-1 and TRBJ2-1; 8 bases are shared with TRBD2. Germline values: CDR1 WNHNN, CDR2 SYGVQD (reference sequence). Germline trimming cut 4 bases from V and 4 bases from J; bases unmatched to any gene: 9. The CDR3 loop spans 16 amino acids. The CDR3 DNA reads TGCGCCAGCAGTGGTCCCGGGGCTAGCGGGTACAATGAGCAGTTCTTC. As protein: CASSGPGASGYNEQFF.

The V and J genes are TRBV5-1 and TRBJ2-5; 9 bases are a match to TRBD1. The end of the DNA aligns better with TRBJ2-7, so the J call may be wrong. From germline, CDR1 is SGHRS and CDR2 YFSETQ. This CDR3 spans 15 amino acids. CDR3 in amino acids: CASSLATGQGGEQYF. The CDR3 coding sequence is TGCGCCAGCAGCTTGGCCACGGGACAGGGAGGCGAGCAGTACTTC.

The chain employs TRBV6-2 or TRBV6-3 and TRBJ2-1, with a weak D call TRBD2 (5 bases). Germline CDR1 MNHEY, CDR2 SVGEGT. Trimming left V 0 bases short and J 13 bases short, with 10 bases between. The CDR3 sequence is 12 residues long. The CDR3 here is CASSYSQRAQFF. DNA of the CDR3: TGTGCCAGCAGTTACTCTCAGAGGGCCCAGTTCTTC.

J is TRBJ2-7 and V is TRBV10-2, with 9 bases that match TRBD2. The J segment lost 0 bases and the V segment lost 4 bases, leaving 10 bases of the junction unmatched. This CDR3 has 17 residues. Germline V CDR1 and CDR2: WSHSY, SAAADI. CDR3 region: CASSGDKGLAGSYEQYF. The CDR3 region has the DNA TGCGCCAGCAGTGGGGACAAGGGACTAGCAGGCTCCTACGAGCAGTACTTC.

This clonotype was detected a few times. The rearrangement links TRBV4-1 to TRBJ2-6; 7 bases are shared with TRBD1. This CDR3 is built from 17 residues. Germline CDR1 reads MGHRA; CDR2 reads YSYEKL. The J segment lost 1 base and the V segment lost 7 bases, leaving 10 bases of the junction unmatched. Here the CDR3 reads CASTRQGKGSGANVLTF. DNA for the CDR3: TGCGCCAGCACCAGACAGGGCAAAGGGTCTGGGGCCAACGTCCTGACTTTC.

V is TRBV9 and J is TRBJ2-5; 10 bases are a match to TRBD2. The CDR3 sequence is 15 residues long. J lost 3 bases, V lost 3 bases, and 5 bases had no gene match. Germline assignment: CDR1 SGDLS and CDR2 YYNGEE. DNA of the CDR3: TGTGCCAGCAGCGAGAGCGGGGGGGCCGAAGAGACCCAGTACTTC. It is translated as CASSESGGAEETQYF.

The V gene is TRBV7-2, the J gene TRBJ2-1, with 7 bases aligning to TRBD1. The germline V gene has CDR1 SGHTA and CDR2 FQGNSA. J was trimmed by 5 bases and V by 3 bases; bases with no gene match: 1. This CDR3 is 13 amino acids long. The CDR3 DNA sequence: TGTGCCAGCAGCTTCGGACAGGACAATGAGCAGTTCTTC. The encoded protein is CASSFGQDNEQFF.

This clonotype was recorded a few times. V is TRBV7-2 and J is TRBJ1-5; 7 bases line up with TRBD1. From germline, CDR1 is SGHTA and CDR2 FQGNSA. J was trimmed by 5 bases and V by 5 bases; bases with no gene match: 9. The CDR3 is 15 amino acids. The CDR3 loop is CASSPRQGRDQPQHF. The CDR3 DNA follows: TGTGCCAGCAGCCCAAGACAGGGTAGAGATCAGCCCCAGCATTTT.

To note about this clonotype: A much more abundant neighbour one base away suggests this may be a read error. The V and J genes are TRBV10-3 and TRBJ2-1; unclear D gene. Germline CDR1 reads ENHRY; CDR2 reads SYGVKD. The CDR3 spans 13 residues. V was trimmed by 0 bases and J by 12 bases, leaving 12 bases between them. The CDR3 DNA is TGTGCCATCAGTGAGTCCGGGCCCGTAGGGCAGTTCTTC. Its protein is CAISESGPVGQFF.

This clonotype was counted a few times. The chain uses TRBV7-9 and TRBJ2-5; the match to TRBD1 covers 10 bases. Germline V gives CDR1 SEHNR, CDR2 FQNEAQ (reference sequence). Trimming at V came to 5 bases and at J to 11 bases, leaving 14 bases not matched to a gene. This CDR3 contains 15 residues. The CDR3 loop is CASSTPRDRGNEQYF. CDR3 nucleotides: TGTGCCAGCAGCACGCCCCGGGACAGGGGCAATGAGCAGTACTTC.

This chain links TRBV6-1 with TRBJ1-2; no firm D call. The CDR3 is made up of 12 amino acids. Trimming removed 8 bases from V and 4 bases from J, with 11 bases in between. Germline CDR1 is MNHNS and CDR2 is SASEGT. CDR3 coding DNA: TGTGCCAGCGAGCCAGGAACCTATGGCTACACCTTC. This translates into CASEPGTYGYTF.